The 3 T cell receptor beta chains below were found in one sample sequenced in a study of Graves' ophthalmopathy and Graves' hyperthyroidism. TCR beta CDR3 regions were amplified from RNA transcripts. HTBI primers primed a first-round RT-PCR, and a second-round multiplex PCR followed. TCRdb re-analysed the multiplex PCR reads in MiXCR, keeping a single row per CDR3 protein. The sample comprises 35,000 to 45,000 distinct CDR3 sequences, about 50% of which are singletons, and 20% to 30% rests with the top ten. The sample taken for sequencing was peripheral blood. These receptors were obtained from an adult woman with stable Graves' hyperthyroidism.

This clonotype showed up just a few times. The genes are TRBV7-8 and TRBJ2-7; 11 bases align to TRBD2. Unmatched junction bases numbered 10, after V lost 3 bases and J lost 3 bases. Germline assignment: CDR1 SGHVS and CDR2 FQNEAQ. The CDR3 runs 17 residues. CDR3 nucleotides: TGTGCCAGCAGCTTCACTAGCGGGAGTGCACGATTCTACGAGCAGTACTTC. Its protein is CASSFTSGSARFYEQYF.

The V call is TRBV29-1, the J call TRBJ1-1; D is ambiguous. Trimming left V 4 bases short and J 6 bases short, with 12 bases between. Germline V gives CDR1 SQVTM, CDR2 ANQGSEA. The CDR3 has 12 residues. Here the CDR3 DNA reads TGCAGCGTTGTACCCTACGACGCTGAAGCTTTCTTT. This sequence encodes CSVVPYDAEAFF.

For this clonotype: No conserved phenylalanine or tryptophan is present at the end of the CDR3, so a read error is the likely explanation. J is TRBJ1-1 and V is TRBV7-2, with no clear D. Germline CDR1 SGHTA, CDR2 FQGNSA. There are 17 residues in the CDR3. The CDR3 DNA reads as TGTGCCGGCAGCTTAAGCGCCCTTCGGGTTTTGAACACTGAAGCTTTCTTA. Its protein product is CAGSLSALRVLNTEAFL.